Presented here are 16 T cell receptor beta chains from one specimen sequenced in a study of OX40 agonist ivuxolimab in advanced cancers. TCRdb's copy holds only in-frame clones and misses some; the assay was immunoSEQ multiplex PCR. Of approximately 68,000 clones listed, around 83% are singletons. The source material was CD4+ or CD8+ T cells sorted from blood, sampled in a trial of the OX40 agonist ivuxolimab. The receptors derive from an adult with an advanced solid tumor such as melanoma, head and neck, liver or kidney cancer.

The genes are TRBV7-2 and TRBJ2-2; 11 bases are a match to TRBD2. This CDR3 is built from 14 residues. Germline values: CDR1 SGHTA, CDR2 FQGNSA. The ends lost 8 bases at V and 3 bases at J; junction bases unmatched: 2. CDR3 nucleotides: TGTGCCAGCCGTAGCGGGAGGGACACCGGGGAGCTGTTTTTT. This translates into CASRSGRDTGELFF.

The chain links TRBV18 to TRBJ2-3; TRBD2 might be the D (6 bases). Germline V gives CDR1 KGHSH, CDR2 LQKENI. This CDR3 spans 13 amino acids. V shed 1 base and J shed 4 bases, with 6 bases lying between them. DNA of the CDR3: TGTGCCAGCTCACCACGGGGGGCAGATACGCAGTATTTT. This translates into CASSPRGADTQYF.

The chain is built from TRBV7-9 and TRBJ1-1; no reliable D call. CDR3 length: 13 residues. Looked up from germline, CDR1 is SEHNR and CDR2 is FQNEAQ (reference sequence). Trimming left V 5 bases short and J 11 bases short, with 18 bases between. CDR3 sequence (DNA): TGTGCCAGCAGCCGCGACGTTGCGGGGTGGGCTTTCTTT. Its protein is CASSRDVAGWAFF.

This clone has only one observation. This chain connects TRBV6-1 to TRBJ1-6; 9 bases are a match to TRBD1. This CDR3 spans 15 amino acids. V lost 5 bases, J lost 7 bases, and 6 bases stayed unmatched. Germline CDR1 is MNHNS and CDR2 is SASEGT. The CDR3 here is CASSLRTGVNSPLHF. CDR3 coding DNA: TGTGCCAGCAGTCTCCGGACAGGGGTGAATTCACCCCTCCACTTT.

Written as DNA, the CDR3 is TGTGCCAGCAACCCGGGACAGGGGGCCTACGAGCAGTACTTC. Translated, it gives CASNPGQGAYEQYF. The chain is built from TRBV21-1 and TRBJ2-7; TRBD1 is taken as the D call from the table, unchecked against the DNA. TRBV21-1 is labeled a pseudogene. The CDR3 runs to 14 residues.

V gene TRBV2 combines with J gene TRBJ1-1, with a weak D call TRBD1 (6 bases). This CDR3 has 12 residues. V lost 11 bases and J 4 bases, leaving 14 bases between the germline ends. Germline assignment: CDR1 SNHLY and CDR2 FYNNEI. The CDR3 region has the DNA TGTGCCGCACGGGGGGCGGGCACTGAAGCTTTCTTT. This translates into CAARGAGTEAFF.

This sequence joins TRBV29-1 and TRBJ2-3; D gene uncertain. The CDR3 loop spans 13 amino acids. Germline loops: CDR1 SQVTM, CDR2 ANQGSEA. V lost 7 bases, J lost 4 bases, and 15 bases lay in between. As DNA, the CDR3 is TGCAGCGCCCAGCCCTTCAGCGCAGATACGCAGTATTTT. Amino acids: CSAQPFSADTQYF.

The V and J genes are TRBV6-4 and TRBJ2-1, with D possibly TRBD1 on 6 matching bases. There are 16 residues in the CDR3. The V end lost 6 bases, the J end lost 5 bases, and 20 bases lay between the germline ends. CDR1 and CDR2 (germline): MRHNA, SNTAGT. CDR3 DNA: TGTGCCAGCAGAGCCTGGACCGGGACATCAAACAATGAGCAGTTCTTC. This gives the protein CASRAWTGTSNNEQFF.

The rearrangement joins TRBV28 to TRBJ2-7, with D possibly being TRBD2 (5 bases). CDR1 is MDHEN and CDR2 is SYDVKM in the germline V gene. The CDR3 is 14 residues long. Trimming took off 1 base at V and 6 bases at J, with 13 bases between the two ends. CDR3 coding DNA: TGTGCCAGCAGTTTATATGGAGGAAATGGCGAGCAGTACTTC. This codes for CASSLYGGNGEQYF.

This chain connects TRBV5-1 to TRBJ2-7, with D possibly matching TRBD2 (5 bases). V dropped 2 bases and J dropped 6 bases, with 21 bases sitting between them. The CDR3 contains 16 residues. CDR1 SGHRS and CDR2 YFSETQ come from the germline V gene. In DNA form, the CDR3 reads TGCGCCAGCAGCTTTAACGATGCGGGTATTATTCCCGAGCAGTACTTC. Residues: CASSFNDAGIIPEQYF.

The J gene is TRBJ1-3, the V gene TRBV18; 7 bases map to TRBD1. This CDR3 contains 16 residues. Germline CDR1 reads KGHSH; CDR2 reads LQKENI. V lost 2 bases, J lost 4 bases, and 8 bases stayed unmatched. The CDR3 loop is CASSPGQGVSGNTIYF. CDR3 nucleotide sequence: TGTGCCAGCTCACCAGGGCAGGGGGTATCCGGAAACACCATATATTTT.

The V call is TRBV20-1, the J call TRBJ2-1; D might be TRBD2 (6 bases). The CDR3 runs to 11 residues. Trimming cost V 3 bases and J 9 bases, with 9 bases left between them. CDR1 and CDR2 (germline): DFQATT, SNEGSKA (reference sequence). The CDR3 sequence is CSASLAVEQFF. DNA for the CDR3: TGCAGTGCTAGTTTAGCGGTTGAGCAGTTCTTC.

This clone was detected a few times. CDR3 region: CATLAGGGNEQFF. The CDR3 bases are TGTGCCACCCTAGCGGGGGGTGGCAATGAGCAGTTCTTC. The chain has TRBV10-3 and TRBJ2-1; 11 bases match TRBD2. V trimming: 10 bases; J trimming: 6 bases; junction bases outside the gene matches: 5. Germline V gives CDR1 ENHRY, CDR2 SYGVKD. This CDR3 region has 13 residues.

This chain uses TRBV10-1 with TRBJ2-7; D is possibly TRBD1 (5 bases). The CDR3 is made up of 15 amino acids. The germline CDR1 and CDR2 sequences are WNHNN and SYGVQD (reference sequence). V lost 7 bases and J 0 bases, leaving 16 bases between the germline ends. The CDR3 is CASNGRQGLSYEQYF. In DNA, the CDR3 is TGCGCCAGCAACGGAAGGCAGGGCCTCTCCTACGAGCAGTACTTC.

V is TRBV9 and J is TRBJ1-1; 7 nucleotides agree with TRBD1. The germline V gene encodes CDR1 SGDLS and CDR2 YYNGEE. J was trimmed by 1 base and V by 3 bases; bases with no gene match: 3. This CDR3 spans 14 amino acids. The CDR3 spells CASSATGKNTEAFF. The CDR3 DNA is TGTGCCAGCAGCGCGACAGGGAAGAACACTGAAGCTTTCTTT.

In nucleotides, the CDR3 is TGTGCCAGCAGTCCCCGGACAGGGAGCGCTGAAGCTTTCTTT. Amino acids: CASSPRTGSAEAFF. The genes are TRBV6-4 and TRBJ1-1; 8 bases match TRBD1. With V trimmed by 5 bases and J by 6 bases, 8 bases remained unmatched. The CDR3 contains 14 residues. Germline-derived CDR1 and CDR2 are MRHNA and SNTAGT.